The clone carrying this T cell receptor beta chain was recorded at least ten times. This sample stems from a study of neurological immune-mediated disorders. The authors produced cDNA by 5'RACE using 10-nucleotide random UMIs. Each CDR3 protein gets one entry after TCRdb re-called the 5' RACE reads with MiXCR. The table has 15,000 to 20,000 distinct CDR3 sequences, approximately 6.8% seen once. The germline V and J ends were trimmed by 3 bases and 8 bases, with 14 bases remaining between them. The length of the CDR3 is 14 residues. Germline V gives CDR1 SNHLY, CDR2 FYNNEI. The sorted libraries involved the use of about 930,000 CD4+ or CD8+ T cells.

The TCR comes from a woman aged 25 to 39 with HTLV-1-associated myelopathy (HAM/TSP). Sequenced input: CD8+ T cells from blood. The V and J genes are TRBV2 and TRBJ2-1; D is uncertain. CDR3: CASSELTDLDEQFF. In DNA, the CDR3 is TGTGCCAGCAGTGAGCTCACAGACTTAGATGAGCAGTTCTTC.